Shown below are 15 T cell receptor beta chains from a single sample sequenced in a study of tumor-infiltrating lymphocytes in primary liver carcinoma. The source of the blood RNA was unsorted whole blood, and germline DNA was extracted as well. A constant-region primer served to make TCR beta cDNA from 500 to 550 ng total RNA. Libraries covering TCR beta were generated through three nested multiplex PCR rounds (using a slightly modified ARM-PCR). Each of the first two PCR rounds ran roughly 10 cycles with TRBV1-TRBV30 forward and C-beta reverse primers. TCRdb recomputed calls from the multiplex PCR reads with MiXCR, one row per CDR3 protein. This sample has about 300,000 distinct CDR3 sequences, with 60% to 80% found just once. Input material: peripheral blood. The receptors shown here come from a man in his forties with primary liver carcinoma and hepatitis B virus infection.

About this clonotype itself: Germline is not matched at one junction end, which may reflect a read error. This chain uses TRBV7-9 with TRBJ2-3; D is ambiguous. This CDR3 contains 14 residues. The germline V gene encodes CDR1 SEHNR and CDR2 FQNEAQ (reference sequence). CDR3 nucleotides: TGTGCCAGCAGCTTATCCAGCAGCACAGATACGCACTATTTT. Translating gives CASSLSSSTDTHYF.

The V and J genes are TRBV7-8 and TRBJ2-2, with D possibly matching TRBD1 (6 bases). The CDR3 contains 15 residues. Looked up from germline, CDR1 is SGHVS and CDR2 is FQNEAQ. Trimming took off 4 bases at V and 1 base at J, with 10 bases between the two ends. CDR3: CASSSTGRNTGELFF. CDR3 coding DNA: TGTGCCAGCAGCTCTACAGGGAGGAACACCGGGGAGCTGTTTTTT. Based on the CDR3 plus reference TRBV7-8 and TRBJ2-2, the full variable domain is GAGVSQSPRYKVAKRGQDVALRCDPISGHVSLFWYQQALGQGPEFLTYFQNEAQLDKSGLPSDRFFAERPEGSVSTLKIQRTQQEDSAVYLCASSSTGRNTGELFFGEGSRLTVL.

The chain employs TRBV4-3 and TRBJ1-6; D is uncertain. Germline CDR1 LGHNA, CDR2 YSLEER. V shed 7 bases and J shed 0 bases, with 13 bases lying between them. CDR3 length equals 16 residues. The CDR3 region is CASIPGRGSYNSPLHF. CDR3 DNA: TGCGCCAGCATTCCGGGCCGGGGCTCCTATAATTCACCCCTCCACTTT.

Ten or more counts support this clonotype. DNA of the CDR3: TGCGCCAGCAGCCAAGATCCGGGTAGCGGGAGTAATACGCAGTATTTT. Protein product: CASSQDPGSGSNTQYF. V is TRBV4-1 and J is TRBJ2-3; 9 nucleotides agree with TRBD2. J gave up 7 bases and V 0 bases, and 8 bases lay outside the gene matches. This CDR3 has 16 amino acids. Germline-derived CDR1 and CDR2 are MGHRA and YSYEKL.

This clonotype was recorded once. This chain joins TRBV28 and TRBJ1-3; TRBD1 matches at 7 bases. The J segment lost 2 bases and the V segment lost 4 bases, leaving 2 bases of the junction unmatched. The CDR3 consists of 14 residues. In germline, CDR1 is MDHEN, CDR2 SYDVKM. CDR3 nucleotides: TGTGCCAGCAGTTCGCAGGGGGCTGGAAACACCATATATTTT. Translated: CASSSQGAGNTIYF. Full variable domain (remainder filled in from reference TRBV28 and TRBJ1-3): DVKVTQSSRYLVKRTGEKVFLECVQDMDHENMFWYRQDPGLGLRLIYFSYDVKMKEKGDIPEGYSVSREKKERFSLILESASTNQTSMYLCASSSQGAGNTIYFGEGSWLTVV.

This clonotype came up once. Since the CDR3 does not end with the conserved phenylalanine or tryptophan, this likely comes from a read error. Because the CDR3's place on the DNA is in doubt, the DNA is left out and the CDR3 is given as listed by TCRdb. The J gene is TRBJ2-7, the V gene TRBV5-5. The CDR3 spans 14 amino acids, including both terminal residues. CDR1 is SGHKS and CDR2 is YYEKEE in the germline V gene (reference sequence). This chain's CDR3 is CAISLYGTTYEQHI.

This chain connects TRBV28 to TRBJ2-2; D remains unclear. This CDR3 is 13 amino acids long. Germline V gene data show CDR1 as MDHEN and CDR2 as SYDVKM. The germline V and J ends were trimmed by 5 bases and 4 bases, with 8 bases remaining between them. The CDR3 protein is CASSRMPTGELFF. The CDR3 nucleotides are TGTGCCAGCAGTCGAATGCCCACCGGGGAGCTGTTTTTT.

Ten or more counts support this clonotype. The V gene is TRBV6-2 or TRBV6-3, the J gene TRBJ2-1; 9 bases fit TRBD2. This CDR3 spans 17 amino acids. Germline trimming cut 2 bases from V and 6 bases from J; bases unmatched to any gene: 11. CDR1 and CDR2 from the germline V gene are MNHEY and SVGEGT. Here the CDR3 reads CASSYVRGRALSNEQFF. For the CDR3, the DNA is TGTGCCAGCAGTTACGTCCGCGGGAGGGCCCTCAGCAATGAGCAGTTCTTC.

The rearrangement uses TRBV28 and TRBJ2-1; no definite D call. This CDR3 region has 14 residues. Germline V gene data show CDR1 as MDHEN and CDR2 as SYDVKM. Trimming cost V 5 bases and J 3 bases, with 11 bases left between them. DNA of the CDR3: TGTGCCAGCAGTCCAGGTGGTTTCTACAATGAGCAGTTCTTC. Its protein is CASSPGGFYNEQFF.

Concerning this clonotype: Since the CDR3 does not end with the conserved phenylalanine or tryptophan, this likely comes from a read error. CDR3 in amino acids: CASSYLEGNTEAFI. CDR3 nucleotide sequence: TGTGCCAGCAGTTACTTGGAGGGTAACACTGAAGCTTTCATT. The chain has TRBV6-5 and TRBJ1-1; D is unresolved. The V end lost 1 base, the J end lost 2 bases, and 8 bases lay between the germline ends. The germline V gene encodes CDR1 MNHEY and CDR2 SVGAGI. The CDR3 consists of 14 residues.

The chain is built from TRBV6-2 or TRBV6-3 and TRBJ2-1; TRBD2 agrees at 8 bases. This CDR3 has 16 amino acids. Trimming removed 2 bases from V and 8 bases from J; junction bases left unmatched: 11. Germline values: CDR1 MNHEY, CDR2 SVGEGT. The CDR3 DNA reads TGTGCCAGCAGTTACGGGTCCACGGGAGGGTACGATGAGCAGTTCTTC. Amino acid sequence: CASSYGSTGGYDEQFF.

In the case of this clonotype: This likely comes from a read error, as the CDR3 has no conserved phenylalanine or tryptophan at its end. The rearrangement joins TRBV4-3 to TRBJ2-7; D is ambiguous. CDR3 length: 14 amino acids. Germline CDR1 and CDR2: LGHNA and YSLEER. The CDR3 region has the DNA TGCGCCAGTAGCCAAGGAGTTAGACTCTACGAGCAGTACTAC. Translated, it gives CASSQGVRLYEQYY.

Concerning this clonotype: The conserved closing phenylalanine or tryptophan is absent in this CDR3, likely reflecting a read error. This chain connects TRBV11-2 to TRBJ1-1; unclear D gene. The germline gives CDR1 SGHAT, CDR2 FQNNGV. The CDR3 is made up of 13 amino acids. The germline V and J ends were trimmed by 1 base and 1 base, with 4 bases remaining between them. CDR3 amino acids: CASSLGSNTEAFL. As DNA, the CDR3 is TGTGCCAGCAGCTTAGGATCGAACACTGAAGCTTTCCTT.

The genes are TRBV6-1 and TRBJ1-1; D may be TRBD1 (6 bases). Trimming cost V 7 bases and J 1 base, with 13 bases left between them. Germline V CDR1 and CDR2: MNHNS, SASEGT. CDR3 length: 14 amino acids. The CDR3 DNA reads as TGTGCCAGCATTGCAGACAGGAGGAACACTGAAGCTTTCTTT. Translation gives CASIADRRNTEAFF.

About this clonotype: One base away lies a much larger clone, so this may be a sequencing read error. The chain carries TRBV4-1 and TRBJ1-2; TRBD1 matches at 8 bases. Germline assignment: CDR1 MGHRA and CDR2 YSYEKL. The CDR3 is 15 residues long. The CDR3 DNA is TGCGCCAGCAGCCCCCGACAGGGGCCTAACTATGACTACACCTTC. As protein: CASSPRQGPNYDYTF.